This passage covers 16 T cell receptor beta chains from one sample sequenced in a study of blood T cell repertoires in COVID-19. TCRdb keeps only in-frame clones here, not all; method: immunoSEQ multiplex PCR. The sample includes more than 200,000 clones, 65% to 90% of them seen just once. The material sequenced was PBMCs or T cells enriched from blood (not recorded which). All receptors come from a middle-aged man who had recovered from COVID-19.

This chain joins TRBV5-6 and TRBJ2-7, with D possibly TRBD1 on 6 matching bases. V lost 0 bases and J lost 4, with 14 bases in between. There are 15 residues in the CDR3. Per the germline V gene, CDR1 is SGHDT and CDR2 is YYEEEE. CDR3 region: CASSLATRGHYEQYF. Here the CDR3 DNA reads TGTGCCAGCAGCTTGGCAACCAGGGGACATTACGAGCAGTACTTC.

The chain employs TRBV4-1 and TRBJ1-2, with 10 bases matching TRBD1. Trimming at V came to 4 bases and at J to 4 bases, leaving 6 bases not matched to a gene. The CDR3 sequence is 15 residues long. Germline loops: CDR1 MGHRA, CDR2 YSYEKL. The CDR3 DNA follows: TGCGCCAGCAGCCGAGGGACAGGGGAGGGCTATGGCTACACCTTC. This gives the protein CASSRGTGEGYGYTF.

V and J are TRBV30 and TRBJ1-4; 11 positions match TRBD1. Germline V gene lookup returns CDR1 GTSNPN and CDR2 SVGIG (reference sequence). With 5 bases clipped from V and 6 bases from J, the junction kept 5 bases outside the gene matches. The CDR3 is made up of 14 amino acids. The CDR3 protein is CAWDAGQGDEKLFF. The CDR3, as DNA: TGTGCCTGGGATGCGGGACAGGGGGATGAAAAACTGTTTTTT. The entire variable domain, with the rest obtained from reference TRBV30 and TRBJ1-4, is as follows: SQTIHQWPATLVQPVGSPLSLECTVEGTSNPNLYWYRQAAGRGLQLLFYSVGIGQISSEVPQNLSASRPQDRQFILSSKKLLLSDSGFYLCAWDAGQGDEKLFFGSGTQLSVL.

This clone was seen once. The rearrangement uses TRBV5-1 and TRBJ2-1; 8 bases align to TRBD2. CDR3 length equals 20 residues. After removal of 0 bases from V and 4 bases from J, the junction contained 18 bases not matched to a gene. Germline V gene data show CDR1 as SGHRS and CDR2 as YFSETQ. The CDR3 reads CASSLVSRWVREGRYNEQFF. The CDR3 DNA follows: TGCGCCAGCAGCTTGGTGTCCCGGTGGGTACGGGAGGGCCGGTACAATGAGCAGTTCTTC.

A single count supports this clone. This rearrangement joins TRBV28 to TRBJ2-7; D unclear. The V end was cut by 8 bases, the J end by 1 base, with 6 bases between. CDR1 is MDHEN and CDR2 is SYDVKM in the germline V gene. The length of the CDR3 is 11 residues. CDR3 nucleotides: TGTGCCAGCTCTCAGTCCTACGAGCAGTACTTC. It is translated as CASSQSYEQYF.

The V call is TRBV18, the J call TRBJ1-3, with D unclear. The CDR3 is 17 amino acids. With 4 bases removed from V and 0 bases from J, the gap between germline ends came to 16 bases. The V gene's germline CDR1 is KGHSH and CDR2 LQKENI. CDR3 DNA sequence: TGTGCCAGCTCACTGCAGGACGGAGGCAGCTCTGGAAACACCATATATTTT. This translates into CASSLQDGGSSGNTIYF.

CDR3 protein: CATGQMNTEAFF. The CDR3 bases are TGTGCCACAGGACAGATGAACACTGAAGCTTTCTTT. V gene TRBV11-1 combines with J gene TRBJ1-1; tentative D call: TRBD1 (6 bases). CDR3 length equals 12 residues. Germline V gene lookup returns CDR1 SGHAT and CDR2 FQDESV (reference sequence). Trimming took off 10 bases at V and 0 bases at J, with 9 bases between the two ends.

The chain is built from TRBV28 and TRBJ1-1; D unclear. The CDR3 contains 14 residues. Trimming removed 3 bases at V and 4 bases at J, with 12 bases between. Germline loops: CDR1 MDHEN, CDR2 SYDVKM. CDR3 in amino acids: CASSLGGMGTEAFF. The CDR3 DNA reads as TGTGCCAGCAGTTTGGGAGGGATGGGCACTGAAGCTTTCTTT.

This clone was found once. The J gene is TRBJ1-6, the V gene TRBV20-1; D might be TRBD1 (6 bases). Germline CDR1 is DFQATT and CDR2 is SNEGSKA (reference sequence). V dropped 3 bases and J dropped 5 bases, with 11 bases sitting between them. The CDR3 covers 14 residues. The CDR3 DNA reads as TGCAGTGCTAGTGGAACAGGGAATAATTCACCCCTCCACTTT. Protein sequence: CSASGTGNNSPLHF.

V is TRBV6-6 and J is TRBJ1-2, with D possibly TRBD1 on 5 matching bases. The CDR3 extends over 15 amino acids. V dropped 0 bases and J dropped 6 bases, with 14 bases sitting between them. Germline lookup yields CDR1 MNHNY and CDR2 SVGAGI (reference sequence). The CDR3 nucleotides are TGTGCCAGCAGTTACTCGACTCAGGGTGGACATGGCTACACCTTC. This codes for CASSYSTQGGHGYTF.

The V call is TRBV7-2, the J call TRBJ2-7; the match to TRBD2 covers 7 bases. The V gene end was trimmed by 1 base and the J gene end by 4 bases; junction bases not matched to a gene: 7. The CDR3 sequence is 15 residues long. Germline CDR1 and CDR2: SGHTA and FQGNSA. The CDR3, as DNA: TGTGCCAGCAGCTTAGGCACCCTAGCGGTTTACGAGCAGTACTTC. It encodes CASSLGTLAVYEQYF.

This clone was found once. This sequence joins TRBV18 and TRBJ1-4, with D tentatively TRBD1 (5 bases). Between the trimmed V and J ends, which lost 1 base and 3 bases, there was a span of 9 bases. The CDR3 runs 15 residues. From germline, CDR1 is KGHSH and CDR2 LQKENI. CDR3 sequence (DNA): TGTGCCAGCTCACCACGTACGGGGGCTAATGAAAAACTGTTTTTT. This encodes CASSPRTGANEKLFF.

The chain carries TRBV5-1 and TRBJ2-2, with D possibly being TRBD1 (6 bases). V was trimmed by 4 bases and J by 5 bases, leaving 12 bases between them. CDR1 is SGHRS, CDR2 YFSETQ, per germline. The CDR3 has 14 residues. The CDR3 loop is CASSLNRATGELFF. The DNA for the CDR3 is TGCGCCAGCAGCCTCAACAGGGCGACCGGGGAGCTGTTTTTT.

This clone was observed a few times. The CDR3 region has the DNA TGTGCCAGCAGTTTATATTCCAGGGCTAGCGGGACTTCCTCCTACAATGAGCAGTTCTTC. Its protein product is CASSLYSRASGTSSYNEQFF. The V gene is TRBV27, the J gene TRBJ2-1; 9 nucleotides match TRBD2. Germline values: CDR1 MNHEY, CDR2 SMNVEV (reference sequence). The CDR3 is made up of 20 amino acids. V dropped 1 base and J dropped 0; count of bases not matched to a gene: 13.

The rearrangement uses TRBV4-3 and TRBJ1-2; 11 nucleotides line up with TRBD1. Germline lookup yields CDR1 LGHNA and CDR2 YSLEER. This CDR3 is 15 amino acids long. Unmatched junction bases numbered 6, after V lost 5 bases and J lost 4 bases. The CDR3 protein is CASSSGTGGIYGYTF. For the CDR3, the DNA is TGCGCCAGCAGCTCGGGGACAGGGGGGATCTATGGCTACACCTTC.

The chain is built from TRBV7-2 and TRBJ2-1, with a tentative D call TRBD1 (6 bases). V lost 6 bases, J lost 3 bases, and 12 bases lay in between. The CDR3 runs 14 residues. The germline gives CDR1 SGHTA, CDR2 FQGNSA. CDR3 region: CASSTGSDYNEQFF. CDR3 nucleotides: TGTGCCAGCAGTACAGGGTCCGACTACAATGAGCAGTTCTTC.